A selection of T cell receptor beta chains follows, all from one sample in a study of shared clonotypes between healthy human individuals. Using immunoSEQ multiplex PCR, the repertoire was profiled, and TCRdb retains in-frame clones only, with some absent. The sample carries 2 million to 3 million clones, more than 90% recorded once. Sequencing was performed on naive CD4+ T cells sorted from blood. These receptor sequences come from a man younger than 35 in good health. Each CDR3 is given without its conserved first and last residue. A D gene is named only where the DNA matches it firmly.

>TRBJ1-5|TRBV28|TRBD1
ASSRDRGQEQPQH
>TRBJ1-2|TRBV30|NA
AWRRGAGYT
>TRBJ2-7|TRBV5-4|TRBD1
ASAGQGSYEQY
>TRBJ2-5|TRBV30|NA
AWSRNSPGETQY
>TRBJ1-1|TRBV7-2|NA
ASTVRGKTEAF
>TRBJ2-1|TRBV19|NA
ASSADSGDEQF
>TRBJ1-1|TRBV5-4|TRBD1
ASSGGQGGRWDTEAF
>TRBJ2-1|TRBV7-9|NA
ASSLDGLRAYNEQF
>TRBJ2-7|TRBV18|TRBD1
ASSPGTVSYEQY
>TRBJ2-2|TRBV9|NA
ASSVGPTGELF
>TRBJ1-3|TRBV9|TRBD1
ASSSDRASGNTIY
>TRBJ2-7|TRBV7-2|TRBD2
ASSLGGGRSYEQY
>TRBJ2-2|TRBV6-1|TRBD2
ASSVRREGTGELF
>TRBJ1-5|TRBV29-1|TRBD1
SVSTGTGSNQPQH
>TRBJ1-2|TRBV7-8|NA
ASSPDRNYGYT
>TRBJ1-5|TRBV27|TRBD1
ASSPLLGQLSNQPQH
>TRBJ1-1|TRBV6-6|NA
ASGVGSTEAF
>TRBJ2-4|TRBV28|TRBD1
ASTLLLQGAKNIQY
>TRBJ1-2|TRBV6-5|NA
ASTIGGVYGYT
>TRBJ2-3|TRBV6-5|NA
ASSYSGQGSTDTQY
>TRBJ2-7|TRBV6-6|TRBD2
ASSPTSGPYEQY
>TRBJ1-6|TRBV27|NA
ASSLRAGVGLLNSPLH
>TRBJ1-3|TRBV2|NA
ASSVGDNSGNTIY
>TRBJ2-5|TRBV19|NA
ASSTKDRVGETQY
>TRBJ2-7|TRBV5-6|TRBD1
ASSLYSGQRYEQY
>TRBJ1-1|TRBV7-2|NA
ASSLVGSVTEAF
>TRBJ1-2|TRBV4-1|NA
ASSPTGPNYGYT
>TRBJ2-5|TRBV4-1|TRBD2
ASSRERGGRSETQY